This is a list of T cell receptor beta chains from one sample in a study of shared clonotypes between healthy human individuals. Repertoires were generated with immunoSEQ multiplex PCR, while TCRdb's copy carries only in-frame clones and drops some. Seen here are 1.6 million or so clones, around 98.5% observed once, and the top ten hold around 0.33%. The material sequenced was naive CD4+ T cells sorted from blood. All receptors derive from a man aged 30-40 years in good health. Each CDR3 is given with its conserved first and last residue. Fields, in order: J gene, V gene, D gene, clone size, CDR3 DNA, CDR3 protein. D genes are given only for firm matches. For some rows the clone size is stated as once, few or many, or as a class when expanded; others skip it.

TRBJ2-3 | TRBV5-4 | TRBD2 | . | TGTGCCAGCAGCTTGGTGGGGACTAGCGGGGGCCCAGATACGCAGTATTTT | CASSLVGTSGGPDTQYF
TRBJ2-3 | TRBV28 | TRBD1 | . | TGTGCCAGCAGTGACAGGGGGCGCGAAGATACGCAGTATTTT | CASSDRGREDTQYF
TRBJ1-2 | TRBV14 | . | . | TGTGCCAGCAGCCCTTCCAGCCATGGCTACACCTTC | CASSPSSHGYTF
TRBJ2-2 | TRBV9 | . | . | TGTGCCAGCAGAAGCGGGCTGAACACCGGGGAGCTGTTTTTT | CASRSGLNTGELFF
TRBJ1-1 | TRBV11-3 | . | . | TGTGCCAGCAGTGCAGAGAACACTGAAGCTTTCTTT | CASSAENTEAFF
TRBJ1-3 | TRBV27 | . | . | TGTGCCAGAGGGGCGGGAGGGAACACCATATATTTT | CARGAGGNTIYF
TRBJ2-3 | TRBV10-3 | TRBD2 | . | TGTGCCATCAGCGTAACTAGCGGGAGCACAGATACGCAGTATTTT | CAISVTSGSTDTQYF
TRBJ2-1 | TRBV10-3 | . | . | TGTGCCATCAGTGAGTACTACAATGAGCAGTTCTTC | CAISEYYNEQFF
TRBJ1-3 | TRBV6-1 | . | once | TGTGCCAGCGTTTCTGGAAACACCATATATTTT | CASVSGNTIYF
TRBJ2-3 | TRBV7-9 | TRBD1 | . | TGTGCCAGCAGCTTAGACAACAGGGGGCGCTTCGCAGATACGCAGTATTTT | CASSLDNRGRFADTQYF
TRBJ1-2 | TRBV28 | . | . | TGTGCCAGCAGCTCATTGCGGGCCAAGGTGAGCTATGGCTACACCTTC | CASSSLRAKVSYGYTF